Listed below are T cell receptor beta chains from one sample, sequenced in a study of shared clonotypes between healthy human individuals. Clones were read by immunoSEQ multiplex PCR, and TCRdb kept only the in-frame ones, dropping some. The profile shows roughly 2,500,000 clones, 93% of them singletons. Specimen: naive CD4+ T cells from PBMCs. The receptor set was obtained from a man aged 18 to 35 in good health. Some clones in this sample may be carry-over from other donors' samples. The CDR3 runs from the conserved cysteine through the conserved F or W. Each record gives: CDR3 protein, CDR3 DNA, D gene, clone size, J gene, V gene. The D gene is left open where the match is weak. Part of the rows lack a size; the others show once, few, many or a class for expanded clones.

cdr3_aa: CASSLVGGPNYGYTF
cdr3_nt: TGTGCCAGCAGCTTGGTGGGGGGACCTAACTATGGCTACACCTTC
d_call: .
clone_size: .
j_call: TRBJ1-2
v_call: TRBV5-4

cdr3_aa: CASSLNSAGNEKLFF
cdr3_nt: TGTGCCAGCAGTTTAAATTCCGCCGGGAATGAAAAACTGTTTTTT
d_call: .
clone_size: .
j_call: TRBJ1-4
v_call: TRBV27

cdr3_aa: CASSLEGIAGGVYNEQFF
cdr3_nt: TGTGCCAGCAGCTTAGAGGGGATAGCGGGAGGGGTTTACAATGAGCAGTTCTTC
d_call: TRBD2
clone_size: .
j_call: TRBJ2-1
v_call: TRBV7-9

cdr3_aa: CASSGLAGNYNEQFF
cdr3_nt: TGTGCCAGCAGTGGACTAGCGGGAAACTACAATGAGCAGTTCTTC
d_call: TRBD2
clone_size: .
j_call: TRBJ2-1
v_call: TRBV2

cdr3_aa: CSATRGTGTEAFF
cdr3_nt: TGCAGCGCCACCAGGGGCACCGGCACTGAAGCTTTCTTT
d_call: .
clone_size: .
j_call: TRBJ1-1
v_call: TRBV29-1

cdr3_aa: CASIQTSGFTGELFF
cdr3_nt: TGTGCCAGTATTCAAACTAGCGGGTTCACCGGGGAGCTGTTTTTT
d_call: TRBD2
clone_size: .
j_call: TRBJ2-2
v_call: TRBV19

cdr3_aa: CASYRDGGPIDQETQYF
cdr3_nt: TGTGCCAGTTACCGGGACGGAGGCCCGATTGACCAAGAGACCCAGTACTTC
d_call: .
clone_size: .
j_call: TRBJ2-5
v_call: TRBV19

cdr3_aa: CASSNPGQDYGYTF
cdr3_nt: TGTGCCAGCAGCAATCCGGGACAGGATTATGGCTACACCTTC
d_call: TRBD1
clone_size: .
j_call: TRBJ1-2
v_call: TRBV11-2

cdr3_aa: CASSLATGRIFGQPQHF
cdr3_nt: TGTGCCAGCAGCTTAGCGACGGGCAGGATCTTCGGTCAGCCCCAGCATTTT
d_call: .
clone_size: .
j_call: TRBJ1-5
v_call: TRBV7-2

cdr3_aa: CASSQEAGGSDTQYF
cdr3_nt: TGCGCCAGCAGCCAAGAGGCGGGAGGGTCAGATACGCAGTATTTT
d_call: TRBD2
clone_size: .
j_call: TRBJ2-3
v_call: TRBV4-3

cdr3_aa: CASDTGSKNIQYF
cdr3_nt: TGTGCCAGCGACACAGGGTCCAAAAACATTCAGTACTTC
d_call: .
clone_size: once
j_call: TRBJ2-4
v_call: TRBV2

cdr3_aa: CASSFRGLNTEAFF
cdr3_nt: TGTGCCAGCAGTTTCAGGGGATTGAACACTGAAGCTTTCTTT
d_call: .
clone_size: .
j_call: TRBJ1-1
v_call: TRBV6-5

cdr3_aa: CSVDISISRNTEAFF
cdr3_nt: TGCAGCGTTGATATATCGATAAGCAGAAACACTGAAGCTTTCTTT
d_call: .
clone_size: .
j_call: TRBJ1-1
v_call: TRBV29-1

cdr3_aa: CASSFNSWGQETQYF
cdr3_nt: TGTGCCAGCAGCTTTAACAGTTGGGGGCAAGAGACCCAGTACTTC
d_call: .
clone_size: .
j_call: TRBJ2-5
v_call: TRBV7-9

cdr3_aa: CASSLEGPPLEQYF
cdr3_nt: TGCGCCAGCAGCTTAGAGGGACCTCCCCTGGAGCAGTACTTC
d_call: .
clone_size: .
j_call: TRBJ2-7
v_call: TRBV5-1

cdr3_aa: CAIGTSGSGADTQYF
cdr3_nt: TGTGCCATCGGAACTAGCGGGAGTGGAGCAGATACGCAGTATTTT
d_call: TRBD2
clone_size: .
j_call: TRBJ2-3
v_call: TRBV10-3

cdr3_aa: CASLDSQNYGYTF
cdr3_nt: TGTGCCAGCCTCGACAGCCAAAACTATGGCTACACCTTC
d_call: .
clone_size: .
j_call: TRBJ1-2
v_call: TRBV28

cdr3_aa: CAWSVPGRAESVSSYNEQFF
cdr3_nt: TGTGCCTGGAGTGTACCTGGGCGAGCGGAAAGTGTGAGCTCCTACAATGAGCAGTTCTTC
d_call: .
clone_size: .
j_call: TRBJ2-1
v_call: TRBV30

cdr3_aa: CASSPRDRAERTSGIRETQYF
cdr3_nt: TGTGCCAGCAGCCCCCGGGACAGGGCCGAGAGGACTAGCGGGATTCGAGAGACCCAGTACTTC
d_call: TRBD2
clone_size: .
j_call: TRBJ2-5
v_call: TRBV28

cdr3_aa: CASSYYRAGLNTEAFF
cdr3_nt: TGTGCCAGCAGTTACTATCGTGCAGGGCTAAACACTGAAGCTTTCTTT
d_call: .
clone_size: .
j_call: TRBJ1-1
v_call: TRBV6-5

cdr3_aa: CASSEAWGQGVGYGYTF
cdr3_nt: TGTGCCAGCAGTGAAGCTTGGGGGCAGGGAGTTGGCTATGGCTACACCTTC
d_call: .
clone_size: .
j_call: TRBJ1-2
v_call: TRBV6-1

cdr3_aa: CASSLMFRTWRSHTEGETQYF
cdr3_nt: TGTGCCAGCAGTTTAATGTTTCGAACCTGGCGGAGCCACACGGAGGGGGAGACCCAGTACTTC
d_call: .
clone_size: .
j_call: TRBJ2-5
v_call: TRBV28

cdr3_aa: CASSPPGDYEQYF
cdr3_nt: TGTGCCAGCAGCCCCCCTGGCGACTACGAGCAGTACTTC
d_call: .
clone_size: .
j_call: TRBJ2-7
v_call: TRBV12-1

cdr3_aa: CASSLSGNQPQHF
cdr3_nt: TGTGCCAGCAGTTTATCTGGGAATCAGCCCCAGCATTTT
d_call: .
clone_size: .
j_call: TRBJ1-5
v_call: TRBV28

cdr3_aa: CASSPQGLGDEQYF
cdr3_nt: TGTGCCAGCTCACCCCAGGGGCTGGGAGACGAGCAGTACTTC
d_call: .
clone_size: .
j_call: TRBJ2-7
v_call: TRBV18

cdr3_aa: CASSPPKGETQYF
cdr3_nt: TGTGCCAGCTCACCACCGAAGGGCGAGACCCAGTACTTC
d_call: .
clone_size: .
j_call: TRBJ2-5
v_call: TRBV18

cdr3_aa: CASSSGPPNTEAFF
cdr3_nt: TGTGCCAGCAGCTCGGGACCACCGAACACTGAAGCTTTCTTT
d_call: .
clone_size: .
j_call: TRBJ1-1
v_call: TRBV7-6

cdr3_aa: CAWSLLGTGGYEQYF
cdr3_nt: TGTGCCTGGAGTTTATTAGGGACAGGGGGCTACGAGCAGTACTTC
d_call: TRBD1
clone_size: once
j_call: TRBJ2-7
v_call: TRBV30

cdr3_aa: CASSLREDSVAYEQYF
cdr3_nt: TGTGCCAGCAGCTTACGGGAGGACTCGGTCGCCTACGAGCAGTACTTC
d_call: TRBD2
clone_size: .
j_call: TRBJ2-7
v_call: TRBV7-8

cdr3_aa: CASREDRANTGELFF
cdr3_nt: TGTGCCAGCAGAGAGGACAGGGCGAACACCGGGGAGCTGTTTTTT
d_call: TRBD1
clone_size: .
j_call: TRBJ2-2
v_call: TRBV6-4

cdr3_aa: CASSYSFLVNTEAFF
cdr3_nt: TGTGCCAGCAGTTACTCTTTCTTAGTAAACACTGAAGCTTTCTTT
d_call: .
clone_size: .
j_call: TRBJ1-1
v_call: TRBV6-5

cdr3_aa: CASSSAGVGANVLTF
cdr3_nt: TGTGCCAGCAGTAGCGCTGGGGTTGGGGCCAACGTCCTGACTTTC
d_call: .
clone_size: once
j_call: TRBJ2-6
v_call: TRBV6-5

cdr3_aa: CASSQQRVNTEAFF
cdr3_nt: TGTGCCAGTAGTCAACAGAGGGTGAACACTGAAGCTTTCTTT
d_call: .
clone_size: few
j_call: TRBJ1-1
v_call: TRBV19

cdr3_aa: CASSLNRGYGYTF
cdr3_nt: TGCGCCAGCAGCCTCAACAGGGGCTATGGCTACACCTTC
d_call: TRBD1
clone_size: .
j_call: TRBJ1-2
v_call: TRBV5-1

cdr3_aa: CASSLSASISYEQYF
cdr3_nt: TGCGCCAGCAGCTTGTCGGCGTCCATCTCCTACGAGCAGTACTTC
d_call: .
clone_size: .
j_call: TRBJ2-7
v_call: TRBV5-1

cdr3_aa: CASKTQTGSSEAFF
cdr3_nt: TGTGCCAGTAAAACGCAAACAGGGTCTTCTGAAGCTTTCTTT
d_call: .
clone_size: once
j_call: TRBJ1-1
v_call: TRBV19

cdr3_aa: CASSLSSSGGSYNEQFF
cdr3_nt: TGTGCCAGCAGTTTATCATCTAGCGGGGGCTCCTACAATGAGCAGTTCTTC
d_call: TRBD2
clone_size: once
j_call: TRBJ2-1
v_call: TRBV27

cdr3_aa: CASSSGLAGVNEQYF
cdr3_nt: TGCGCCAGCAGCTCCGGACTAGCGGGAGTTAACGAGCAGTACTTC
d_call: TRBD2
clone_size: .
j_call: TRBJ2-7
v_call: TRBV5-1

cdr3_aa: CASSPSHGPNEKLFF
cdr3_nt: TGTGCCAGCAGCCCATCTCACGGGCCTAATGAAAAACTGTTTTTT
d_call: .
clone_size: .
j_call: TRBJ1-4
v_call: TRBV7-3

cdr3_aa: CASSRTQGYSYNEQFF
cdr3_nt: TGTGCCAGCAGTCGCACTCAGGGCTACTCCTACAATGAGCAGTTCTTC
d_call: .
clone_size: .
j_call: TRBJ2-1
v_call: TRBV27

cdr3_aa: CASSLQGLALTGELFF
cdr3_nt: TGCGCCAGCAGCTTGCAAGGGCTAGCCCTCACCGGGGAGCTGTTTTTT
d_call: .
clone_size: .
j_call: TRBJ2-2
v_call: TRBV5-1

cdr3_aa: CASSRVGVEAFF
cdr3_nt: TGCGCCAGCAGCAGAGTAGGAGTTGAAGCTTTCTTT
d_call: .
clone_size: .
j_call: TRBJ1-1
v_call: TRBV5-1

cdr3_aa: CASSEGPGPPYEQYF
cdr3_nt: TGTGCCAGCAGCGAGGGGCCCGGGCCGCCCTACGAGCAGTACTTC
d_call: .
clone_size: .
j_call: TRBJ2-7
v_call: TRBV9

cdr3_aa: CASSKGLAGGYADTQYF
cdr3_nt: TGTGCCAGCAGCAAGGGACTAGCGGGAGGGTATGCAGATACGCAGTATTTT
d_call: TRBD2
clone_size: .
j_call: TRBJ2-3
v_call: TRBV5-4

cdr3_aa: CASSPSSSTDTQYF
cdr3_nt: TGTGCCAGCAGTCCCTCTTCTAGCACAGATACGCAGTATTTT
d_call: .
clone_size: .
j_call: TRBJ2-3
v_call: TRBV2

cdr3_aa: CASRRSGLPSTDTQYF
cdr3_nt: TGTGCCAGCAGACGTAGTGGCTTACCTAGCACAGATACGCAGTATTTT
d_call: .
clone_size: .
j_call: TRBJ2-3
v_call: TRBV2

cdr3_aa: CASSGGLAGGETQYF
cdr3_nt: TGTGCCAGCAGCGGCGGACTAGCGGGAGGGGAGACCCAGTACTTC
d_call: TRBD2
clone_size: .
j_call: TRBJ2-5
v_call: TRBV5-8

cdr3_aa: CASSFPGGGTDTQYF
cdr3_nt: TGTGCCAGCAGCTTCCCGGGGGGGGGCACAGATACGCAGTATTTT
d_call: TRBD2
clone_size: .
j_call: TRBJ2-3
v_call: TRBV5-4